This entry features one TCR beta chain sequence. CDR1 MDHEN and CDR2 SYDVKM come from the germline V gene. With 6 bases removed from V and 4 bases from J, the gap between germline ends came to 15 bases. This CDR3 region has 14 residues. The data derive from a study of cytomegalovirus exposure and HLA in healthy donors. PCR used 60 Vbeta primers and 13 Jbeta primers. Data came from immunoSEQ multiplex PCR; TCRdb stores just in-frame clones and leaves some out. The sample has 110,000 or so clones, 60% to 80% seen once. This sequence originates from a man between 50 and 59 years old in good health and CMV-seropositive. The rearrangement links TRBV28 to TRBJ1-2; D remains unclear. The sequenced material came from PBMCs. CDR3 DNA sequence: TGTGCCAGCAGCCACTCGAGGCCTGTCTATGGCTACACCTTC. This encodes CASSHSRPVYGYTF.